The rows below give T cell receptor beta chains drawn from one sample of a study of CD8+CD57+ T cells in acquired aplastic anemia. Each CDR3 protein is one row after TCRdb ran MiXCR on the reads. This sample carries approximately 270,000 distinct CDR3 sequences, 56% of them seen once, and the ten largest clones take 7% to 9%. The sequencing input was sorted CD4+, CD8+, or CD8+CD57+ T cells (not recorded which) from PBMCs. These receptors were obtained from a human donor with severe aplastic anemia or a healthy control (not recorded which). The conserved cysteine and the conserved F or W are not part of the CDR3 here.

>TRBV5-1|14|TRBJ2-7
ASSLPTGTGGDEQY
>TRBV4-3|13|TRBJ2-1
ASSLLAGAGDEQF
>TRBV12-3/TRBV12-4|13|TRBJ1-2
ASSGGTAANYGYT
>TRBV6-5|13|TRBJ1-3
ASSYSEGSGNTIY
>TRBV7-9|12|TRBJ2-2
ASSGNSNTGELF
>TRBV19|14|TRBJ1-6
ASSLNIGPDNSPLH
>TRBV29-1|10|TRBJ2-6
SPKSGANVLT
>TRBV7-9|12|TRBJ2-5
ASSTTGAGETQY
>TRBV5-1|14|TRBJ2-1
ASSFPKPGAGNEQF
>TRBV7-9|11|TRBJ1-2
ASSLAQGHGYT
>TRBV11-2|15|TRBJ2-3
ASSTTIAGVRTDTQY